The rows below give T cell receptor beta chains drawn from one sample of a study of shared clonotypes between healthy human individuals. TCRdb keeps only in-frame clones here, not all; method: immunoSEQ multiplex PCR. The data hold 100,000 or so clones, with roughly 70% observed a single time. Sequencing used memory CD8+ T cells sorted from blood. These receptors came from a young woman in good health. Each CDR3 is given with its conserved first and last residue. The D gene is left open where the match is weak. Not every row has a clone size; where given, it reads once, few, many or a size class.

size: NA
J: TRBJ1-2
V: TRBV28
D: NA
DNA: TGTGCCAGCAGTTTCGGGGATGGCTACACCTTC
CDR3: CASSFGDGYTF

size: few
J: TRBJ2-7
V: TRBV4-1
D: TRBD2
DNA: TGCGCCAGCAGCCACAGCGGGAGATCCTACGAGCAGTACTTC
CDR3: CASSHSGRSYEQYF

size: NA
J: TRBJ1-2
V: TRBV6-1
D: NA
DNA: TGTGCCAGCAGTGAACTTTGGGTAGGGGATGGCTACACCTTC
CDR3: CASSELWVGDGYTF

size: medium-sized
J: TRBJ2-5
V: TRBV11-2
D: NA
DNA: TGTGCCAGCAGCTTGGGGGACGGCCATACGGAGACCCAGTACTTC
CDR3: CASSLGDGHTETQYF

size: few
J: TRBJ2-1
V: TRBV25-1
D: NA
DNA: TGTGCCAGCAGTTCTGAGCGGGCCTCCTACAATGAGCAGTTCTTC
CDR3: CASSSERASYNEQFF

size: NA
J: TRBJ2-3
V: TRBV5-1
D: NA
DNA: TGCGCCAGCAGCTTGACTAGCCGAGCAGATACGCAGTATTTT
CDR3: CASSLTSRADTQYF

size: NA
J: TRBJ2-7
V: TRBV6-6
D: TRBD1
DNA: TGTGCCAGCAGTACCTCCGGGACAGGGACCGAGCAGTACTTC
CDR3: CASSTSGTGTEQYF

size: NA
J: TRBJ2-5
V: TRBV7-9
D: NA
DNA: TGTGCCAGCAGCTTAATCCAAGAGACCCAGTACTTC
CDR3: CASSLIQETQYF

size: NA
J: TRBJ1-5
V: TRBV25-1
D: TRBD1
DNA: TGTGCCAGCGTCGGACAGGGAAGTAGAAGCAATCAGCCCCAGCATTTT
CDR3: CASVGQGSRSNQPQHF

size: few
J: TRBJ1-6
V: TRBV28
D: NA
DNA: TGTGCCATAAAGGGGCCGCGTAATTCACCCCTCCACTTT
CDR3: CAIKGPRNSPLHF

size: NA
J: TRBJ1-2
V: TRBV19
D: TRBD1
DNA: TGTGCCAGTACCGACAGGGGTGGGCGTAACTATGGCTACACCTTC
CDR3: CASTDRGGRNYGYTF

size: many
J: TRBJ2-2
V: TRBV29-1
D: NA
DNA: TGCAGCGTTGAACGGACCACCGGGGAGCTGTTTTTT
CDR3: CSVERTTGELFF

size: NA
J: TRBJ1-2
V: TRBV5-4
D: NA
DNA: TGTGCCAGCAGCTTGACTGAACATAACTATGGCTACACCTTC
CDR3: CASSLTEHNYGYTF

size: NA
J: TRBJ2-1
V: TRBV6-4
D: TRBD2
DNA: TGTGCCAGCAGTGTAGCGGGAGAATCTAATGAGCAGTTCTTC
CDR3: CASSVAGESNEQFF

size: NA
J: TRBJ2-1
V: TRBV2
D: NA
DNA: TGTGCCAGCAGTGAGGGGAGGACCTACAATGAGCAGTTCTTC
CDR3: CASSEGRTYNEQFF

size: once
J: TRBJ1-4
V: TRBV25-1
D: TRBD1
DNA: TGTGCCAGCAGTGAATCTAGGACAGGGGTAACTAATGAAAAACTGTTTTTT
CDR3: CASSESRTGVTNEKLFF

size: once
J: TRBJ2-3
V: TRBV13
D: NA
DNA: TGTGCCAGCAGCTCTTGGACTAGCACAGATACGCAGTATTTT
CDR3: CASSSWTSTDTQYF

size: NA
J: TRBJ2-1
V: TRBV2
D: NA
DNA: TGTGCCACCAGGACTGGCATGTACAATGAGCAGTTCTTC
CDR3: CATRTGMYNEQFF

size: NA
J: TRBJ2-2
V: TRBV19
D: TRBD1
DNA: TGTGCCAGTAGTATAGGCCGGGACAGTGTCCTCCAAAACACCGGGGAGCTGTTTTTT
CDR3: CASSIGRDSVLQNTGELFF

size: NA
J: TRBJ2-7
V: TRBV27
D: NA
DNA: TGTGCCAGCAGTTCCTCTGGAGCGGCCCTTTCCGAGCAGTACTTC
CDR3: CASSSSGAALSEQYF

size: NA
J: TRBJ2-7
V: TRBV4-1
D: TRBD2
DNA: TGCGCCAGCAGCCAAGATAAGTCGACTAGCCGACAGTACTTC
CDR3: CASSQDKSTSRQYF

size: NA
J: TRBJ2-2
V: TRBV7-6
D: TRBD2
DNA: TGTGCCAGCAGCTTAGCTAGCGGGAGCACCGGGGAGCTGTTTTTT
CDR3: CASSLASGSTGELFF

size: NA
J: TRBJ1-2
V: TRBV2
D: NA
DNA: TGTGCCAGCAGTGACAGGAGAACCTATGGCTACACCTTC
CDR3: CASSDRRTYGYTF

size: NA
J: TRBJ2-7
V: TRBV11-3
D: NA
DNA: TGTGCCAGCAGCTTAATAACAGGTTCCTACGAGCAGTACTTC
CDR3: CASSLITGSYEQYF

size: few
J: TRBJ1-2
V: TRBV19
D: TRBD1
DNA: TGTGCCAGTAGTATTTATTTTCTAGGGGACAGCTATGGCTACACCTTC
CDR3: CASSIYFLGDSYGYTF

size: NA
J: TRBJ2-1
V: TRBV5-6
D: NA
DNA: TGTGCCAGCAGCTTGGCAGGGAGCTCCTACAATGAGCAGTTCTTC
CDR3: CASSLAGSSYNEQFF

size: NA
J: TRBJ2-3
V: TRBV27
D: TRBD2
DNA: TGTGCCAGCAGCCACTGGGGGGGGGTCACAGATACGCAGTATTTT
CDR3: CASSHWGGVTDTQYF

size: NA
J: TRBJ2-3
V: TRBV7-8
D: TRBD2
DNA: TGTGCCAGCAGCTTAGCGTGGGTTGCGGGAGATTCAGATACGCAGTATTTT
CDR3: CASSLAWVAGDSDTQYF

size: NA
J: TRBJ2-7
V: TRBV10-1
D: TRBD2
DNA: TGCGCCAGCAGTGAAGATCGGGCTAGCGGGAACTACGAGCAGTACTTC
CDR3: CASSEDRASGNYEQYF

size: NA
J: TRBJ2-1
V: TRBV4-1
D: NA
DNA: TGCGCCAGCAGCCAAGATCCGGGAGTCCTCGATGAGCAGTTCTTC
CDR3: CASSQDPGVLDEQFF

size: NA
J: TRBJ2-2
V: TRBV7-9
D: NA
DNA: TGTGCCAGCAAGAGGGGCACCGGGGAGCTGTTTTTT
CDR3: CASKRGTGELFF

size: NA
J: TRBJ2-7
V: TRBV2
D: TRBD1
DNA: TGTGCCAGCAAGGGGACAGCTACCTACGAGCAGTACTTC
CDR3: CASKGTATYEQYF

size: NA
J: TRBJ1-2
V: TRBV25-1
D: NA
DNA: TGTGCCAGCAGTGAGACTCCCGGTGGCTACACCTTC
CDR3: CASSETPGGYTF

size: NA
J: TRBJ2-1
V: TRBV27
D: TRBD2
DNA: TGTGCCAGCGCTCTTGGGCGGGAGTGTAGTTGTAGCAATGAGCAGTTCTTC
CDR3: CASALGRECSCSNEQFF

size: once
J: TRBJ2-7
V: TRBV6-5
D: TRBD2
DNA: TGTGCCAGCAGTTACTCGATAGCGGGAGTCTACGAGCAGTACTTC
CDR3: CASSYSIAGVYEQYF

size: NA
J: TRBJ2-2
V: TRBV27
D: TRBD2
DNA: TGTGCCAGCAGTTCCAAATATAGGGGACTATCTAACACCGGGGAGCTGTTTTTT
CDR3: CASSSKYRGLSNTGELFF

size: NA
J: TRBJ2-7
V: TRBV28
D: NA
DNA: TGTGCCAGCAGTCAAGGGGGCGAGCAGTACTTC
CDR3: CASSQGGEQYF

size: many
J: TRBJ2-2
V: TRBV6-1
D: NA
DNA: TGTGCCAGCAGAGACGGGGAGCTGTTTTTT
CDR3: CASRDGELFF

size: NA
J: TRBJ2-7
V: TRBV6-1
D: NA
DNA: TGTGCCAGCAGTGAAAGTGCTTACGAGCAGTACTTC
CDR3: CASSESAYEQYF

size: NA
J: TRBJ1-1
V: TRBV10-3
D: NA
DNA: TGTGCCATCAGTGAGTCGATGTATCGGCGGTCGTCGACTGAAGCTTTCTTT
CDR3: CAISESMYRRSSTEAFF

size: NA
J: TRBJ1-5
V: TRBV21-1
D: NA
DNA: TGTGCCAGCAGCAAAGGTGGGTGGAGACAGTCCCCTTCAAGCAATCAGCCCCAGCATTTT
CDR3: CASSKGGWRQSPSSNQPQHF

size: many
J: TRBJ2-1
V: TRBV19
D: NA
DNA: TGTGCCAGTAAAGTCGGTTTCAGCTCCTACAATGAGCAGTTCTTC
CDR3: CASKVGFSSYNEQFF